Each of the 7 T cell receptor beta chains below was sequenced from the same sample in a study of blood T cell repertoires in COVID-19. TCRdb's copy holds only in-frame clones and misses some; the assay was immunoSEQ multiplex PCR. The data hold 40,000 to 60,000 clones, with about 92% observed a single time. The sample consisted of peripheral blood. The receptors originated from a man aged 55 to 70 with COVID-19, enrolled during active disease.

This CDR3 is CASSFRSGQGTRNYGYTF. In nucleotides, the CDR3 is TGTGCCAGCAGTTTTAGGTCAGGGCAGGGGACAAGAAACTATGGCTACACCTTC. The chain recombines TRBV28 with TRBJ1-2, with a weak D call TRBD1 (6 bases). The CDR3 totals 18 residues. Germline V lookup: CDR1 MDHEN, CDR2 SYDVKM. Trimming shortened V by 3 bases and J by 2 bases, and 22 bases separated the two germline ends.

The chain is built from TRBV14 and TRBJ2-1; possible D gene TRBD1, 5 bases. Germline CDR1 and CDR2: SGHDN and FVKESK. The CDR3 totals 17 residues. Deletions cut 1 base from V and 15 bases from J, with 28 bases between. CDR3 in DNA: TGTGCCAGCAGCCAAGGTCTGGACATCTTACCCCTTAGGGCATGGTTCTTC. This codes for CASSQGLDILPLRAWFF.

The chain is built from TRBV7-3 and TRBJ1-2; 10 nucleotides align to TRBD1. Germline loops: CDR1 SGHTA, CDR2 FQGTGA. With V trimmed by 5 bases and J by 7 bases, 4 bases remained unmatched. The CDR3 spans 13 residues. The chain's CDR3 is CASSPGTGAGYTF. The CDR3 nucleotides read TGTGCCAGCAGCCCTGGGACAGGGGCTGGCTACACCTTC. Filled out from reference TRBV7-3 and TRBJ1-2, the complete variable domain reads GAGVSQTPSNKVTEKGKYVELRCDPISGHTALYWYRQSLGQGPEFLIYFQGTGAADDSGLPNDRFFAVRPEGSVSTLKIQRTERGDSAVYLCASSPGTGAGYTFGSGTRLTVV.

CDR3 nucleotides: TGTGCCAGCAGCCCTGCGACAGGGGGATACTCCTATGGCTACACCTTC. The encoded protein is CASSPATGGYSYGYTF. The genes are TRBV5-6 and TRBJ1-2; 9 bases match TRBD1. CDR1 and CDR2 from the germline V gene are SGHDT and YYEEEE. The CDR3 has 16 residues. The J segment lost 4 bases and the V segment lost 4 bases, leaving 11 bases of the junction unmatched.

The chain has TRBV6-1 and TRBJ2-1, with D possibly being TRBD2 (6 bases). The CDR3 has 16 residues. The V end lost 2 bases, the J end lost 6 bases, and 17 bases lay between the germline ends. Germline CDR1 and CDR2: MNHNS and SASEGT. DNA for the CDR3: TGTGCCAGCAGTGAATTGGGGGGTGGGACTCCCAATGAGCAGTTCTTC. This sequence encodes CASSELGGGTPNEQFF.

The J gene is TRBJ1-5, the V gene TRBV30; no firm D call. The germline V gene encodes CDR1 GTSNPN and CDR2 SVGIG (reference sequence). The CDR3 is 13 residues long. Trimming stripped 4 bases from V and 6 bases from J, with 13 bases between. In DNA, the CDR3 is TGTGCCTGGACCTCCGGGAGTGGTCAGCCCCAGCATTTT. As protein: CAWTSGSGQPQHF.

The rearrangement uses TRBV29-1 and TRBJ1-5; 10 bases map to TRBD1. Trimming at V came to 4 bases and at J to 6 bases, leaving 9 bases not matched to a gene. The CDR3 is 15 amino acids. CDR1 and CDR2 (germline): SQVTM, ANQGSEA. The CDR3 bases are TGCAGCGTTGGGGAACCGGGACAGGGGAGTCAGCCCCAGCATTTT. Translated, it gives CSVGEPGQGSQPQHF.